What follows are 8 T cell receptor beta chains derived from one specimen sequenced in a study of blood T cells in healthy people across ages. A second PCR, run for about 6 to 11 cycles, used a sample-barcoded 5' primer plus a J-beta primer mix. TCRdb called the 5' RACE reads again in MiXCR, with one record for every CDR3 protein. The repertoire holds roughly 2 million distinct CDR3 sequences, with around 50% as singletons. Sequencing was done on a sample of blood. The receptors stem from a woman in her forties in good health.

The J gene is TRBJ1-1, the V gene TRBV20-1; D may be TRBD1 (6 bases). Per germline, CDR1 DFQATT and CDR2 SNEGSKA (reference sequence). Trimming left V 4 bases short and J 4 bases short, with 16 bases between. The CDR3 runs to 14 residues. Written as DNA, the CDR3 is TGCAGTGCTAATGCCAGGGGAGTTGGCACTGAAGCTTTCTTT. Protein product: CSANARGVGTEAFF.

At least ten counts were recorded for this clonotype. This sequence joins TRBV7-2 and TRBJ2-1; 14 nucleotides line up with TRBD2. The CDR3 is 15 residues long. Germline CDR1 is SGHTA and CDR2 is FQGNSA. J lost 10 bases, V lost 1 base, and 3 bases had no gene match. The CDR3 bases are TGTGCCAGCAGCTTAGGACTAGCGGGGGGGCAGGAGCAGTTCTTC. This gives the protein CASSLGLAGGQEQFF. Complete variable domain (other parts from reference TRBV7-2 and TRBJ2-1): GAGVSQSPSNKVTEKGKDVELRCDPISGHTALYWYRQSLGQGLEFLIYFQGNSAPDKSGLPSDRFSAERTGGSVSTLTIQRTQQEDSAVYLCASSLGLAGGQEQFFGPGTRLTVL.

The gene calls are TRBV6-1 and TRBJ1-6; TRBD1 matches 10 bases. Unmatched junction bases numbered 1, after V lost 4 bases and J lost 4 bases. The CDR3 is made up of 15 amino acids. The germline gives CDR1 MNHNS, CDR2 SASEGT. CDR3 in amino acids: CASSGTGGYNSPLHF. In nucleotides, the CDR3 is TGTGCCAGCAGTGGGACAGGGGGATATAATTCACCCCTCCACTTT.

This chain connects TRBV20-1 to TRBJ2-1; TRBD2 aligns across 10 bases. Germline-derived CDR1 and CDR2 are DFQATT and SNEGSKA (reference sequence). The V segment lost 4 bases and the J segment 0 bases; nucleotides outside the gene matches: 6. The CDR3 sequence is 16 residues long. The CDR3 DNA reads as TGCAGTGCTACCGACCCTAGCGGGGGCTCCTACAATGAGCAGTTCTTC. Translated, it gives CSATDPSGGSYNEQFF.

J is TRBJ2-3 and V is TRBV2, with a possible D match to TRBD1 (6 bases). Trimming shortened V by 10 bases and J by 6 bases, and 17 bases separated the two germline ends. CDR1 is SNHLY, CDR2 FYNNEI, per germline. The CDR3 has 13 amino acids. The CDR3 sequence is CAILQGRSDTQYF. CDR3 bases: TGTGCCATACTCCAGGGGAGATCGGATACGCAGTATTTT.

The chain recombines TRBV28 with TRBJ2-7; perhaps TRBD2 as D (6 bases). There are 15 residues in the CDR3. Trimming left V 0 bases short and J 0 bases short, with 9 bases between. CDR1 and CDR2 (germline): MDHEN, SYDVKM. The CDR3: CASSLWLASSYEQYF. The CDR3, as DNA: TGTGCCAGCAGTTTATGGCTAGCGAGCTCCTACGAGCAGTACTTC.

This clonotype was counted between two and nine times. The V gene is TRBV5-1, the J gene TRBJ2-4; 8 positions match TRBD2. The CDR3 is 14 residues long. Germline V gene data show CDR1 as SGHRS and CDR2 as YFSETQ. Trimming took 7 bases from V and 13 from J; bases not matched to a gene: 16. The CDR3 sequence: CASGVVGPEREQYF. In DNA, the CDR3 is TGCGCCAGCGGTGTTGTGGGGCCAGAGCGGGAGCAGTACTTC.

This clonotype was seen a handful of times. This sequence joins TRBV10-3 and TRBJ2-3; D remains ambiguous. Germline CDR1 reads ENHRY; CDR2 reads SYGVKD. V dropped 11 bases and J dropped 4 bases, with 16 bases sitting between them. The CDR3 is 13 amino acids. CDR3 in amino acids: CAVRVPAPDTQYF. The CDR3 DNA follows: TGTGCCGTACGGGTCCCTGCACCAGATACGCAGTATTTT.